The present T cell receptor beta chain was sequenced within a study of cytomegalovirus exposure and HLA in healthy donors. Note on this clone: The antigen remains unidentified.

No record exists of this donor's CMV serostatus. Notes on the study in general: Reports described diagnosis of cytomegalovirus status by the classifier as highly specific and sensitive. In terms of immune exposure information, only CMV serostatus was available.

Use of 60 Vbeta and 13 Jbeta primers characterized the PCR. Assay used: immunoSEQ multiplex PCR; TCRdb lists only in-frame clones, some missing. This sample has over 200,000 clones, with approximately 81% found just once. CDR3 size: 14 residues. Germline V gene sequence: CDR1 LNHDA, CDR2 SQIVND (reference sequence). V lost 6 bases, J lost 4 bases, and 8 bases stayed unmatched. Sequencing was performed on PBMCs. The TCR originated in a human donor in good health. This chain links TRBV19 with TRBJ1-1, with TRBD1 matching 7 bases. The CDR3 sequence: CASSFGQVATEAFF. The CDR3 DNA follows: TGTGCCAGTAGCTTCGGACAGGTGGCCACTGAAGCTTTCTTT.